The clone carrying this TCR beta chain was counted a single time. Its antigen is unidentified. Sequencing used immunoSEQ multiplex PCR; TCRdb keeps in-frame clones, though not all of them. This table has about a million clones, less than 85% appearing once. The CDR3 spans 17 residues. Germline loops: CDR1 SGHRS, CDR2 YFSETQ. V dropped 4 bases and J dropped 4; count of bases not matched to a gene: 16. The source of the sample is a study of shared clonotypes between healthy human individuals. Study-level findings and limits: Rarefaction analysis demonstrated incomplete sorted-subset sequencing notwithstanding large depth.

The TCR was taken from a man between 18 and 35 years old in good health. The sequencing input was memory CD4+ T cells sorted from blood. The subset: CD45RA-negative fraction. This chain uses TRBV5-1 with TRBJ1-2, with 7 bases matching TRBD1. This CDR3 is CASSAGYVGTAAYGYTF. The CDR3 coding sequence is TGCGCCAGCAGCGCGGGCTATGTTGGGACAGCAGCCTATGGCTACACCTTC.